This paragraph reports one T cell receptor beta chain. In the authors' methods: Cell counts per sample came from amplifying reference gene primers. Some clones are missing from TCRdb's copy, which holds only in-frame ones; the method was immunoSEQ multiplex PCR. Clone size and V and J calls were adopted from that table, with D and trimming inferred from the DNA. The table shows fewer than 350,000 clones, with roughly nine tenths occurring only once. Seattle's cohort entered during active infection and was followed longitudinally. The sample belongs to a study of blood T cell repertoires in COVID-19. Background on the study: The origin of the acute and convalescent COVID-19 samples was the United States, Italy and Spain. T cells, B-cell-depleted T cells, or PBMCs provided the cDNA or gDNA that served as material.

Trimming shortened V by 1 base and J by 8 bases, and 13 bases separated the two germline ends. The CDR3 has 15 residues. The germline CDR1 and CDR2 sequences are SGHKS and YYEKEE (reference sequence). The source is a woman aged 25 to 39 with COVID-19, enrolled during active disease. V gene TRBV5-5 combines with J gene TRBJ1-6, with D possibly matching TRBD1 (6 bases). The sequenced sample consisted of peripheral blood. CDR3 in DNA: TGTGCCAGCAGCTTGTCAGGGGCTACGGATTCACCCCTCCACTTT. Residues: CASSLSGATDSPLHF.